The 11 T cell receptor beta chains reported below all come from one sample, sequenced in a study of CD8+ T cells in alopecia areata. RNA was extracted and reverse transcribed into cDNA as the sequencing template. Using immunoSEQ multiplex PCR, the repertoire was profiled, and TCRdb retains in-frame clones only, with some absent. The sample has about 140,000 clones; approximately 50% are singletons. Here the sequenced sample was CD4+ T cells sorted from blood, taken at week 0. All receptors come from a human donor with alopecia areata.

A single count supports this clone. CDR3 bases: TGTGCCAGCAGTCTACTAGCAAGGCGGGAGTCCGACAATGAGCAGTTCTTC. Its translation is CASSLLARRESDNEQFF. The chain carries TRBV27 and TRBJ2-1, with 7 bases that match TRBD2. Trimming removed 5 bases from V and 5 bases from J; junction bases left unmatched: 15. Looked up from germline, CDR1 is MNHEY and CDR2 is SMNVEV (reference sequence). The CDR3 loop spans 17 amino acids.

The rearrangement uses TRBV5-6 and TRBJ2-1, with TRBD1 as a possible D gene (6 bases). V was pared by 4 bases and J by 0 bases, with 17 bases between. This CDR3 region has 17 residues. CDR1 is SGHDT, CDR2 YYEEEE, per germline. CDR3: CASSGGLHSSSYNEQFF. For the CDR3, the DNA is TGTGCCAGCAGCGGGGGCCTCCACTCAAGCTCCTACAATGAGCAGTTCTTC. The complete variable domain, with remaining parts taken from reference TRBV5-6 and TRBJ2-1, reads DAGVTQSPTHLIKTRGQQVTLRCSPKSGHDTVSWYQQALGQGPQFIFQYYEEEERQRGNFPDRFSGHQFPNYSSELNVNALLLGDSALYLCASSGGLHSSSYNEQFFGPGTRLTVL.

This clone was picked up a small number of times. The chain combines TRBV30 with TRBJ2-7; no firm D call. CDR1 and CDR2 from the germline V gene are GTSNPN and SVGIG (reference sequence). The V and J ends lost 4 bases and 0 bases respectively, with 13 bases between them. The CDR3 has 14 residues. The CDR3 spells CAWKYSFSSYEQYF. CDR3 DNA sequence: TGTGCCTGGAAGTACAGCTTCTCCTCCTACGAGCAGTACTTC.

The rearrangement uses TRBV7-2 and TRBJ2-1; 7 positions match TRBD2. The CDR3 sequence is 13 residues long. Trimming removed 2 bases from V and 12 bases from J; junction bases left unmatched: 7. Germline CDR1 reads SGHTA; CDR2 reads FQGNSA. The CDR3 nucleotides read TGTGCCAGCAGCTTACTAGCGGCGGTCTCGCAGTTCTTC. It translates to CASSLLAAVSQFF.

The chain carries TRBV29-1 and TRBJ2-1, with a weak D call TRBD2 (5 bases). V lost 3 bases, J lost 5 bases, and 11 bases lay in between. This CDR3 comprises 13 residues. Germline loops: CDR1 SQVTM, CDR2 ANQGSEA. CDR3 nucleotide sequence: TGCAGCGTTGAGTGGACTCCCGACAATGAGCAGTTCTTC. It encodes CSVEWTPDNEQFF.

This clone was counted between two and nine times. The chain uses TRBV6-5 and TRBJ2-3; no reliable D call. The ends were cut back, 5 bases at V and 4 bases at J, with 4 bases in the middle. The germline CDR1 and CDR2 sequences are MNHEY and SVGAGI. This CDR3 contains 11 residues. This CDR3 is CASSTPDTQYF. The CDR3 bases are TGTGCCAGCAGTACGCCAGATACGCAGTATTTT.

J is TRBJ2-3 and V is TRBV30; no firm D call. V lost 5 bases, J lost 0 bases, and 15 bases lay in between. The CDR3 runs to 15 residues. Germline V lookup: CDR1 GTSNPN, CDR2 SVGIG (reference sequence). CDR3: CAWGNAAQSTDTQYF. The CDR3, as DNA: TGTGCCTGGGGGAACGCGGCTCAAAGCACAGATACGCAGTATTTT.

The chain couples TRBV4-3 to TRBJ2-7; maybe TRBD2 (7 bases). Germline V lookup: CDR1 LGHNA, CDR2 YSLEER. The V gene lost 5 bases and the J gene lost 6 bases, with 17 bases spanning the gap. The CDR3 runs 14 residues. CDR3 region: CASSSGLGGGEQYF. CDR3 coding DNA: TGCGCCAGCAGCTCTGGGTTGGGAGGGGGCGAGCAGTACTTC.

The table lists this clone with a few counts. The rearrangement links TRBV23-1 to TRBJ2-7; possible D gene TRBD2, 6 bases. TRBV23-1 falls under the ORF class, with uncertain function. V lost 5 bases to trimming and J lost 6 bases, with 14 bases between them. CDR3 length equals 13 residues. The CDR3 loop reads CASSSGEQSEQYF. The CDR3 nucleotides are TGCGCCAGCAGTTCGGGGGAGCAGTCCGAGCAGTACTTC.

V and J are TRBV4-1 and TRBJ2-1; tentative D call: TRBD1 (6 bases). Germline loops: CDR1 MGHRA, CDR2 YSYEKL. CDR3 length equals 14 residues. The V and J ends lost 0 bases and 15 bases respectively, with 18 bases between them. The CDR3 region is CASSQDPSGTKAFF. The CDR3 DNA sequence: TGCGCCAGCAGCCAAGATCCCTCCGGGACAAAAGCGTTCTTC.

There are a few counts of this clone. This chain joins TRBV6-5 and TRBJ2-7; 9 bases match TRBD1. V lost 4 bases to trimming and J lost 5 bases; unmatched junction nucleotides: 6. This CDR3 has 14 amino acids. Germline CDR1 MNHEY, CDR2 SVGAGI. This CDR3 reads CASSSWDRVDEQYF. The DNA for the CDR3 is TGTGCCAGCAGTTCCTGGGACAGGGTCGACGAGCAGTACTTC.